What follows are 24 T cell receptor beta chains derived from one specimen sequenced in a study of cytomegalovirus exposure and HLA in healthy donors. Researchers ran the PCR with 60 Vbeta and 13 Jbeta primers. The method was immunoSEQ multiplex PCR; TCRdb's version includes in-frame clones alone and lacks a portion of them. The repertoire holds about 160,000 clones, with more than 75% as singletons. Sequencing input: PBMCs. The receptor set was obtained from a girl between 5 and 17 years old in good health and CMV-seropositive.

The CDR3 protein is CASSEGVAGAAYYEQYF. CDR3 nucleotide sequence: TGTGCCAGCAGTGAGGGGGTAGCGGGGGCAGCGTACTACGAGCAGTACTTC. This chain uses TRBV2 with TRBJ2-7; 9 bases are a match to TRBD2. This CDR3 has 17 residues. The J segment lost 3 bases and the V segment lost 3 bases, leaving 12 bases of the junction unmatched. Germline V gene data show CDR1 as SNHLY and CDR2 as FYNNEI.

The chain carries TRBV28 and TRBJ2-3; 7 nucleotides agree with TRBD1. The CDR3 is 18 amino acids. Germline lookup yields CDR1 MDHEN and CDR2 SYDVKM. V shed 5 bases and J 2 bases; nucleotides not matched to a gene: 16. CDR3 in amino acids: CASSTRGGRPRHTDTQYF. In DNA form, the CDR3 reads TGTGCCAGCAGTACGCGAGGGGGCAGGCCACGGCACACAGATACGCAGTATTTT.

The chain joins TRBV19 to TRBJ1-5, with 7 bases lining up with TRBD1. V shed 6 bases, J shed 3 bases, and the junction held 5 bases outside the gene matches. Germline V gene lookup returns CDR1 LNHDA and CDR2 SQIVND (reference sequence). This CDR3 has 14 amino acids. The CDR3 spells CASSRQGANQPQHF. Here the CDR3 DNA reads TGTGCCAGTAGCCGACAGGGAGCCAATCAGCCCCAGCATTTT.

J is TRBJ2-1 and V is TRBV15, with TRBD2 matching 13 bases. In germline, CDR1 is LNHNV, CDR2 YYDKDF (reference sequence). Germline trimming cut 0 bases from V and 2 bases from J; bases unmatched to any gene: 1. The CDR3 is 17 residues long. The CDR3 coding sequence is TGTGCCACCAGCAGAGAAGGACTAGCGGGGGCCTACAATGAGCAGTTCTTC. Protein product: CATSREGLAGAYNEQFF.

This chain uses TRBV27 with TRBJ2-7; TRBD2 agrees at 13 bases. J gave up 2 bases and V 2 bases, and 0 bases lay outside the gene matches. CDR1 is MNHEY and CDR2 is SMNVEV in the germline V gene (reference sequence). The CDR3 spans 15 residues. The CDR3 loop reads CASSLGTSGTYEQYF. In DNA, the CDR3 is TGTGCCAGCAGTTTAGGGACTAGCGGGACCTACGAGCAGTACTTC.

The V and J genes are TRBV28 and TRBJ1-2; 9 bases are shared with TRBD1. V trimming: 5 bases; J trimming: 2 bases; junction bases outside the gene matches: 6. Per germline, CDR1 MDHEN and CDR2 SYDVKM. CDR3 length: 15 residues. CDR3 sequence reads: CASSPGDRDNYGYTF. The CDR3 DNA reads TGTGCCAGCAGTCCCGGGGACAGGGACAACTATGGCTACACCTTC.

The chain employs TRBV5-1 and TRBJ2-3; 7 bases agree with TRBD2. The CDR3 sequence is 17 residues long. Looked up from germline, CDR1 is SGHRS and CDR2 is YFSETQ. The V gene end was trimmed by 5 bases and the J gene end by 0 bases; junction bases not matched to a gene: 12. The CDR3 bases are TGCGCCAGCAGTTTTACAAGACTAGCAGCTAGCACAGATACGCAGTATTTT. Its translation is CASSFTRLAASTDTQYF.

The V gene is TRBV7-8, the J gene TRBJ2-1; 9 bases match TRBD1. CDR3 length equals 16 residues. Trimming removed 1 base from V and 8 bases from J; junction bases left unmatched: 9. From germline, CDR1 is SGHVS and CDR2 FQNEAQ. The CDR3 bases are TGTGCCAGCAGCTTAGAGACAGGGGGAGAGGGGGATGAGCAGTTCTTC. It codes for CASSLETGGEGDEQFF.

V and J are TRBV5-1 and TRBJ2-7; D is undetermined. Between the trimmed V and J ends, which lost 1 base and 0 bases, there was a span of 17 bases. The V gene's germline CDR1 is SGHRS and CDR2 YFSETQ. The CDR3 loop spans 17 amino acids. The CDR3 nucleotides read TGCGCCAGCAGCTTGTTCTGGCACAACAACCCCTCCTACGAGCAGTACTTC. This codes for CASSLFWHNNPSYEQYF.

The genes are TRBV5-1 and TRBJ2-5; 7 nucleotides match TRBD1. The trim removed 3 bases at V and 3 bases at J, leaving 5 bases unmatched. Germline assignment: CDR1 SGHRS and CDR2 YFSETQ. The CDR3 consists of 14 residues. The CDR3 loop reads CASSSTQGEETQYF. Here the CDR3 DNA reads TGCGCCAGCAGCTCAACGCAGGGGGAAGAGACCCAGTACTTC.

The V gene is TRBV7-6, the J gene TRBJ1-2, with D uncertain. Germline CDR1 is SGHVS and CDR2 is FNYEAQ. The V end lost 3 bases, the J end lost 4 bases, and 12 bases lay between the germline ends. The CDR3 is made up of 14 amino acids. The DNA of the CDR3 is TGTGCCAGCAGCTTGTTAGGAGGCAGCTATGGCTACACCTTC. Translation gives CASSLLGGSYGYTF.

The chain uses TRBV5-1 and TRBJ1-1; D perhaps matches TRBD1 (6 bases). Germline V CDR1 and CDR2: SGHRS, YFSETQ. The CDR3 consists of 13 residues. Trimming stripped 0 bases from V and 10 bases from J, with 13 bases between. The CDR3 DNA sequence: TGCGCCAGCAGCTTGGGGAACAGGGAGGGAGCTTTCTTT. Translating gives CASSLGNREGAFF.

The chain has TRBV2 and TRBJ2-5; a possible D gene is TRBD2 (5 bases). V was pared by 1 base and J by 2 bases, with 11 bases between. From germline, CDR1 is SNHLY and CDR2 FYNNEI. This CDR3 contains 15 residues. The CDR3 coding sequence is TGTGCCAGCAGTGAAGATGGAGGAGTACAAGAGACCCAGTACTTC. This encodes CASSEDGGVQETQYF.

The chain joins TRBV19 to TRBJ1-5, with TRBD1 as a possible D gene (5 bases). Germline lookup yields CDR1 LNHDA and CDR2 SQIVND (reference sequence). The germline V and J ends were trimmed by 7 bases and 7 bases, with 11 bases remaining between them. CDR3 length: 12 residues. The CDR3 region has the DNA TGTGCCAGTATCACAGGTGGACAGCCCCAGCATTTT. Encoded protein: CASITGGQPQHF.

V gene TRBV28 combines with J gene TRBJ2-5; perhaps TRBD2 as D (5 bases). This CDR3 has 15 amino acids. The germline V gene encodes CDR1 MDHEN and CDR2 SYDVKM. Between the trimmed V and J ends, which lost 4 bases and 0 bases, there was a span of 12 bases. The CDR3 loop reads CASSSLEGYQETQYF. CDR3 DNA: TGTGCCAGCAGTTCCCTCGAGGGATACCAAGAGACCCAGTACTTC.

The J gene is TRBJ1-2, the V gene TRBV5-1; the match to TRBD1 covers 8 bases. With 4 bases clipped from V and 2 bases from J, the junction kept 4 bases outside the gene matches. This CDR3 is built from 14 residues. CDR1 is SGHRS and CDR2 is YFSETQ in the germline V gene. The chain's CDR3 is CASSRRQGNYGYTF. The DNA of the CDR3 is TGCGCCAGCAGCCGTCGACAGGGGAACTATGGCTACACCTTC.

The chain employs TRBV19 and TRBJ2-2, with D perhaps TRBD2 (6 bases). The CDR3 totals 14 residues. Germline CDR1 LNHDA, CDR2 SQIVND (reference sequence). Trimming left V 9 bases short and J 5 bases short, with 16 bases between. The CDR3 DNA is TGTGCCAGCTGTCTAGCTCGGGGGACCGGGGAGCTGTTTTTT. Translation gives CASCLARGTGELFF.

This clone was counted a single time. The chain joins TRBV10-3 to TRBJ1-2, with 10 bases lining up with TRBD1. This CDR3 region has 14 residues. Germline CDR1 is ENHRY and CDR2 is SYGVKD. With V trimmed by 4 bases and J by 7 bases, 6 bases remained unmatched. The CDR3 protein is CAISGRDRGGGYTF. The CDR3 DNA reads as TGTGCCATCAGTGGCCGGGACAGGGGTGGTGGCTACACCTTC.

V is TRBV7-9 and J is TRBJ1-2, with D tentatively TRBD1 (6 bases). The germline gives CDR1 SEHNR, CDR2 FQNEAQ (reference sequence). The V gene lost 1 base and the J gene lost 2 bases, with 14 bases spanning the gap. The CDR3 has 16 residues. CDR3 DNA: TGTGCCAGCAGCTTAGGAGCAGGGGAAAGAAACTATGGCTACACCTTC. Translating gives CASSLGAGERNYGYTF.

The V and J genes are TRBV2 and TRBJ2-5, with 11 nucleotides matching TRBD2. Germline loops: CDR1 SNHLY, CDR2 FYNNEI. The CDR3 is made up of 15 amino acids. V lost 0 bases, J lost 5 bases, and 2 bases stayed unmatched. The CDR3 bases are TGTGCCAGCAGTGAAGCTAGCGGGGGGGCTGAGACCCAGTACTTC. Translation: CASSEASGGAETQYF.

The V and J genes are TRBV4-1 and TRBJ1-5, with D possibly TRBD1 on 6 matching bases. The V end lost 3 bases, the J end lost 2 bases, and 11 bases lay between the germline ends. The CDR3 extends over 15 amino acids. The germline V gene has CDR1 MGHRA and CDR2 YSYEKL. Here the CDR3 reads CASSQGARGNQPQHF. In DNA, the CDR3 is TGCGCCAGCAGCCAGGGGGCTCGAGGCAATCAGCCCCAGCATTTT.

The J gene is TRBJ2-1, the V gene TRBV11-2; 10 nucleotides match TRBD1. The J segment lost 6 bases and the V segment lost 4 bases, leaving 9 bases of the junction unmatched. CDR1 SGHAT and CDR2 FQNNGV come from the germline V gene. The CDR3 totals 16 residues. CDR3 nucleotides: TGTGCCAGCAGCTCCTTTCGGGGACAGGGGCGCAATGAGCAGTTCTTC. This encodes CASSSFRGQGRNEQFF. Using reference TRBV11-2 and TRBJ2-1 for the parts outside the CDR3, the full variable domain is EAGVAQSPRYKIIEKRQSVAFWCNPISGHATLYWYQQILGQGPKLLIQFQNNGVVDDSQLPKDRFSAERLKGVDSTLKIQPAKLEDSAVYLCASSSFRGQGRNEQFFGPGTRLTVL.

The chain links TRBV5-5 to TRBJ1-2; 11 bases match TRBD1. The CDR3 has 15 residues. The germline CDR1 and CDR2 sequences are SGHKS and YYEKEE (reference sequence). V lost 0 bases, J lost 8 bases, and 6 bases stayed unmatched. The CDR3 sequence: CASSLVGQGANGYTF. The CDR3 nucleotides are TGTGCCAGCAGCTTGGTAGGACAGGGGGCGAACGGCTACACCTTC.

J is TRBJ2-3 and V is TRBV5-4, with 9 nucleotides matching TRBD1. The J segment lost 6 bases and the V segment lost 0 bases, leaving 5 bases of the junction unmatched. Germline CDR1 and CDR2: SGHNT and YYREEE (reference sequence). This CDR3 is built from 15 residues. The CDR3 coding sequence is TGTGCCAGCAGCTTGGTAGGGGACAGGGTGGATACGCAGTATTTT. Amino acids: CASSLVGDRVDTQYF.